The entry that follows covers one TCR beta chain sequence. The sample holds a few counts of this clone. What this receptor recognizes is not known. No much larger clonotype is one base removed from it; base qualities were not supplied. This specimen's time point label, per the study, means: around 22 weeks on oral tofacitinib. The sample's treatment or condition label is to be understood as: oral pan-JAK inhibitor, 5-10 mg twice daily. From alopecia areata patients, peripheral blood was collected along with lesional scalp punch biopsies. PBMCs were isolated by density centrifugation and stained for CD3, CD4 and CD8, after which CD4+ and CD8+ T cells were sorted on a FACSAria. The sample originates from a study of CD8+ T cells in alopecia areata (dated by TCRdb to 2016 to 2019). About the full investigation: Treated patients were enrolled in an open-label pilot trial of oral tofacitinib at 5 to 10 mg twice daily for moderate-to-severe alopecia areata. Patients stayed on tofacitinib for 6 to 18 months and then had 6 months of follow-up off drug so that delayed response and recurrence could be assessed. The SALT score, which quantifies the percentage of affected scalp surface area, was used to measure disease severity in treated patients. Scalp tissue and sorted CD4+ and CD8+ peripheral blood T cells from patchy and totalis/universalis alopecia areata patients and from healthy controls were covered by human TCRbeta sequencing. Clonality in the scalp was compared among normal scalp (n=4), patchy alopecia areata scalp (n=8), and alopecia totalis/universalis scalp (n=8). RNA came from the PAXgene miRNA kit for fixed scalp, the miRNeasy kit for PBMCs, and the RNeasy kit for mouse skin. Biopsies were taken from tofacitinib-treated patients at baseline and again at 4 and 24 weeks into treatment, and several of those patients also had a later scalp biopsy. immunoSEQ multiplex PCR using 35 Vbeta forward primers and 13 Jbeta reverse primers was used to amplify TCRbeta CDR3 regions. To study T cell clonal expansion in alopecia areata, the researchers applied high-throughput TCRbeta sequencing to both the C3H/HeJ mouse model and human patients.

Libraries came from the immunoSEQ multiplex PCR assay. RNA was extracted from all samples and reverse transcribed into cDNA as template for TCR sequencing. First-strand cDNA was synthesized with SuperScript III using a 2:1 mix of oligo-dT and random hexamers. A synthetic immune receptor repertoire was used to gauge amplification bias, and whatever bias remained was removed computationally. In the authors' own workflow: After raw reads were preprocessed to remove errors, the CDR3 was defined following IMGT conventions as running from the conserved cysteine to phenylalanine. Clonality was computed by normalizing Shannon entropy by log2 of the number of productive unique TCRs and subtracting the result from 1. CD4 or CD8 identity of scalp clones was inferred by cross-referencing scalp TCRbeta sequences with sorted blood CD4 and CD8 repertoires. TCRdb stores this immuneACCESS table with in-frame sequences only. Part of the clones is absent; in the studies checked, under half of the shortfall reflects unresolved V genes, and no reason is known for the rest. The V and J calls and clone size come from that table; D and trimming were worked out from the DNA. Counted in this sample were about 180,000 clones; roughly 50% of them appeared once. The ten top clones hold 11% of the sample.

Between the V and J ends, shortened by 1 base and 2 bases respectively, the junction contains 14 bases. Counted from cysteine to phenylalanine, this CDR3 has 16 amino acids. Of the read, only the CDR3 DNA is kept; its 48 bases are in frame from base 1. From a lookup of the germline V gene, CDR1 and CDR2 are LGHNA and YSLEER. Points the paper makes about the study in general: Compared with normal scalp, lesional scalp had higher clonality and more expanded CD8+ clones, particularly in alopecia totalis/universalis, a pattern that suggests antigenic drive. Because the treated cohort was small and had just a single nonresponder, larger studies are needed to establish links between baseline CD8+ expansion and response. Shared TCR sequences between patients were less evident than in mice, which may be partly attributable to HLA diversity in the patient population. Scalp clonality and the number of expanded CD8+ clones among the top 100 scalp clones were significantly decreased by tofacitinib. During tofacitinib treatment, many expanded lesional clones stuck around in both scalp and blood, and this persistence may partly explain why relapse happens after treatment is stopped. Scalp TCR repertoire analysis is complicated because resident alphabeta T cells in normal human skin are also sequenced, whereas mouse skin is dominated by gammadelta T cells.

This clonotype was obtained from a human donor with alopecia areata. The rearrangement combines TRBV4-3 with TRBJ2-5; TRBD2 could be the D gene, as 6 bases match. This specimen consisted of CD8+ T cells sorted from blood, obtained at week 24, from a patient treated with tofacitinib. The nucleotide sequence is TGCGCCAGCAGCCAAGGCGGGACGCGAGATCAAGAGACCCAGTACTTC. Its protein is CASSQGGTRDQETQYF.